Below are 17 T cell receptor beta chains sequenced from a single sample in a study of beta chain features in type 1 diabetes. Expressed TCRB transcripts were sequenced, since all the RNA that had been isolated was reverse transcribed. Sequenced by immunoSEQ multiplex PCR; TCRdb stores in-frame clones only, minus some. The repertoire holds tens of thousands of clones, with under 35% as singletons. The sequencing input was stem cell memory CD4+ T cells from blood. These TCRs come from a woman aged 18-29 years in good health.

This clone has more than one count but fewer than ten. This rearrangement joins TRBV7-9 to TRBJ2-5, with a weak D call TRBD2 (5 bases). This CDR3 has 13 amino acids. CDR1 SEHNR and CDR2 FQNEAQ come from the germline V gene (reference sequence). Trimming left V 5 bases short and J 1 base short, with 8 bases between. The CDR3 reads CASSTRGQETQYF. The CDR3 nucleotides are TGTGCCAGCAGCACCCGGGGCCAAGAGACCCAGTACTTC.

In DNA, the CDR3 is TGTGCCAGCAGTGCAGGGGGAGGAACAGATACGCAGTATTTT. Translating gives CASSAGGGTDTQYF. V is TRBV2 and J is TRBJ2-3; perhaps TRBD1 as D (7 bases). This CDR3 spans 14 amino acids. CDR1 SNHLY and CDR2 FYNNEI come from the germline V gene. Trimming cost V 4 bases and J 3 bases, with 11 bases left between them.

The V and J genes are TRBV27 and TRBJ2-2; TRBD2 is a possible D gene (5 bases). CDR1 MNHEY and CDR2 SMNVEV come from the germline V gene (reference sequence). This CDR3 is 18 amino acids long. Trimming cost V 2 bases and J 6 bases, with 22 bases left between them. As DNA, the CDR3 is TGTGCCAGCAGTTTACGCCGGATAGTCACCATGGGAGCCGGGGAGCTGTTTTTT. It codes for CASSLRRIVTMGAGELFF.

The CDR3 here is CASSPRAGGSVDTQYF. CDR3 nucleotide sequence: TGTGCCAGCAGCCCCCGGGCGGGGGGGTCTGTAGATACGCAGTATTTT. This chain connects TRBV7-2 to TRBJ2-3; 9 bases align to TRBD2. The CDR3 spans 16 residues. CDR1 is SGHTA and CDR2 is FQGNSA in the germline V gene. The junction had 11 bases not matched to a gene; V was cut back by 5 bases and J by 5 bases. Looking up the rest from reference TRBV7-2 and TRBJ2-3 gives the full variable domain: GAGVSQSPSNKVTEKGKDVELRCDPISGHTALYWYRQSLGQGLEFLIYFQGNSAPDKSGLPSDRFSAERTGGSVSTLTIQRTQQEDSAVYLCASSPRAGGSVDTQYFGPGTRLTVL.

This clone showed up just a few times. This sequence joins TRBV18 and TRBJ2-1; 12 nucleotides agree with TRBD2. V gave up 3 bases and J gave up 6 bases; unmatched junction bases: 3. The CDR3 has 15 residues. Germline loops: CDR1 KGHSH, CDR2 LQKENI. The CDR3 region has the DNA TGTGCCAGCTCACCGGGACTAGCGGGCTCCAATGAGCAGTTCTTC. Translation: CASSPGLAGSNEQFF.

This clone was counted a few times. The rearrangement uses TRBV11-2 and TRBJ1-2; 7 bases align to TRBD1. The junction had 11 bases not matched to a gene; V was cut back by 3 bases and J by 10 bases. This CDR3 region has 14 residues. From germline, CDR1 is SGHAT and CDR2 FQNNGV. The CDR3: CASSLDRTHSAYTF. CDR3 nucleotides: TGTGCCAGCAGCTTGGACAGGACACATAGCGCCTACACCTTC.

This clone was seen only a few times. The chain has TRBV29-1 and TRBJ1-3, with a possible D match to TRBD1 (5 bases). CDR1 is SQVTM, CDR2 ANQGSEA, per germline. Trimming took 6 bases from V and 4 from J, leaving 10 bases between them. The CDR3 is made up of 12 amino acids. The DNA of the CDR3 is TGCAGCGTGGGGCATCGGGGAAACACCATATATTTT. This encodes CSVGHRGNTIYF.

The V and J genes are TRBV29-1 and TRBJ1-1; weak D call: TRBD1 (5 bases). The CDR3 sequence is 13 residues long. CDR1 is SQVTM and CDR2 is ANQGSEA in the germline V gene. The V and J ends lost 2 bases and 1 base respectively, with 8 bases between them. The CDR3 region is CSVESDKNTEAFF. The CDR3 nucleotides read TGCAGCGTTGAATCGGACAAGAACACTGAAGCTTTCTTT.

The gene calls are TRBV4-2 and TRBJ2-3; perhaps TRBD2 as D (6 bases). This CDR3 comprises 14 residues. Germline lookup yields CDR1 LGHNA and CDR2 YNFKEQ. With 6 bases removed from V and 0 bases from J, the gap between germline ends came to 10 bases. CDR3 in DNA: TGTGCCAGCAGTCGGGAGTCGAGCACAGATACGCAGTATTTT. It specifies CASSRESSTDTQYF.

This clone occurred a few times. This chain uses TRBV18 with TRBJ2-5; D is perhaps TRBD2 (7 bases). The germline gives CDR1 KGHSH, CDR2 LQKENI. The CDR3 sequence is 14 residues long. V was trimmed by 3 bases and J by 6 bases, leaving 14 bases between them. CDR3 DNA sequence: TGTGCCAGCTCACCGGCGGGGGCAGGAAAGACCCAGTACTTC. Protein sequence: CASSPAGAGKTQYF.

The V and J genes are TRBV7-8 and TRBJ2-3; 7 bases are a match to TRBD2. The CDR3 loop spans 19 amino acids. The J segment lost 6 bases and the V segment lost 5 bases, leaving 23 bases of the junction unmatched. In germline, CDR1 is SGHVS, CDR2 FQNEAQ. The chain's CDR3 is CASSQEPFRRERKSDTQYF. The CDR3 DNA reads TGTGCCAGCAGCCAAGAGCCCTTTCGGCGGGAGAGGAAATCTGATACGCAGTATTTT.

The chain employs TRBV10-2 and TRBJ2-1; 9 bases line up with TRBD2. From germline, CDR1 is WSHSY and CDR2 SAAADI. This CDR3 has 19 amino acids. V lost 3 bases, J lost 0 bases, and 12 bases stayed unmatched. CDR3 amino acids: CASSERGLAYDSSYNEQFF. DNA of the CDR3: TGCGCCAGCAGTGAAAGGGGACTAGCCTATGATAGCTCCTACAATGAGCAGTTCTTC.

This clone was seen only a few times. The rearrangement uses TRBV5-6 and TRBJ1-2; 12 nucleotides align to TRBD1. V trimming: 1 base; J trimming: 5 bases; junction bases outside the gene matches: 12. The CDR3 has 18 residues. Germline V gives CDR1 SGHDT, CDR2 YYEEEE. The CDR3, as DNA: TGTGCCAGCAGCTTGACGGGGGCCGGGACAGGGGGCCCGTATGGCTACACCTTC. Amino acids: CASSLTGAGTGGPYGYTF.

This clone was seen only a few times. This chain connects TRBV2 to TRBJ2-6; D possibly corresponds to TRBD2 (5 bases). This CDR3 comprises 16 residues. V was cut by 4 bases and J by 1 base, with 11 bases left in between. The germline V gene encodes CDR1 SNHLY and CDR2 FYNNEI. CDR3 residues: CASSGAPGSGANVLTF. CDR3 DNA sequence: TGTGCCAGCAGTGGGGCCCCGGGATCTGGGGCCAACGTCCTGACTTTC.

The rearrangement links TRBV5-4 to TRBJ1-2; 7 bases are shared with TRBD1. This CDR3 comprises 15 residues. Per the germline V gene, CDR1 is SGHNT and CDR2 is YYREEE (reference sequence). J was trimmed by 0 bases and V by 2 bases; bases with no gene match: 4. The CDR3 region is CASSFLQGANYGYTF. Here the CDR3 DNA reads TGTGCCAGCAGCTTCTTGCAGGGGGCTAACTATGGCTACACCTTC.

The V and J genes are TRBV2 and TRBJ1-2; the D is unclear. The V end lost 1 base, the J end lost 12 bases, and 12 bases lay between the germline ends. CDR3 length equals 12 residues. CDR1 is SNHLY and CDR2 is FYNNEI in the germline V gene. The CDR3 protein is CASSEVRAGDTF. The CDR3, as DNA: TGTGCCAGCAGTGAAGTGAGGGCTGGGGACACCTTC.

This clone was detected a few times. The gene calls are TRBV11-2 and TRBJ2-1, with 10 bases matching TRBD2. Trimming took 0 bases from V and 4 from J; bases not matched to a gene: 0. The CDR3 covers 15 residues. Germline V gene data show CDR1 as SGHAT and CDR2 as FQNNGV. CDR3 sequence reads: CASSLEAGGYNEQFF. Written as DNA, the CDR3 is TGTGCCAGCAGCTTAGAAGCGGGAGGGTACAATGAGCAGTTCTTC.